Listed here are 30 T cell receptor beta chains from one sample, sequenced in a study of T cell responses to AZD1222 COVID-19 vaccine. TCRdb's copy holds only in-frame clones and misses some; the assay was immunoSEQ multiplex PCR. The sample yields 90,000 to 110,000 clones, over 80% seen once. The source material was peripheral blood, sampled on day 0 of AZD1222 vaccination. These receptors came from an adult in good health.

The CDR3 loop reads CASSLVNNEQFF. The CDR3 DNA follows: TGTGCCAGCTCACTCGTGAACAATGAGCAGTTCTTC. The genes are TRBV18 and TRBJ2-1; D uncertain. The CDR3 is 12 amino acids. Germline V gives CDR1 KGHSH, CDR2 LQKENI. Trimming removed 4 bases at V and 5 bases at J, with 6 bases between.

The rearrangement joins TRBV5-1 to TRBJ1-2, with 9 bases that match TRBD1. Germline CDR1 and CDR2: SGHRS and YFSETQ. This CDR3 has 15 amino acids. Trimming at V came to 4 bases and at J to 5 bases, leaving 9 bases not matched to a gene. The CDR3 loop is CASSPAPGTGYGYTF. CDR3 sequence (DNA): TGCGCCAGCAGCCCGGCCCCTGGGACAGGGTATGGCTACACCTTC.

The chain is built from TRBV2 and TRBJ2-5, with 10 bases identical to TRBD2. The V and J ends lost 9 bases and 3 bases, in that order; junction bases with no gene match: 4. Germline values: CDR1 SNHLY, CDR2 FYNNEI. CDR3 length: 13 residues. CDR3 in amino acids: CASRTSGEETQYF. CDR3 in DNA: TGTGCCAGTAGGACTAGCGGAGAAGAGACCCAGTACTTC.

The chain combines TRBV6-5 with TRBJ1-1; possible D gene TRBD1, 5 bases. V gave up 5 bases and J gave up 2 bases, with 12 bases separating them. The CDR3 length is 14 residues. Germline assignment: CDR1 MNHEY and CDR2 SVGAGI. The CDR3 region has the DNA TGTGCCAGCAGTCGCGCCGGGGGAAACACTGAAGCTTTCTTT. It translates to CASSRAGGNTEAFF.

The chain employs TRBV5-4 and TRBJ2-1, with unresolved D. V was pared by 0 bases and J by 5 bases, with 9 bases between. Germline CDR1 and CDR2: SGHNT and YYREEE (reference sequence). The CDR3 consists of 14 residues. The CDR3 here is CASSLVKFNNEQFF. The CDR3 DNA reads as TGTGCCAGCAGCTTGGTAAAGTTTAACAATGAGCAGTTCTTC.

The chain joins TRBV7-2 to TRBJ1-5; TRBD1 agrees at 9 bases. V lost 6 bases to trimming and J lost 11 bases; unmatched junction nucleotides: 8. Germline CDR1 and CDR2: SGHTA and FQGNSA. The CDR3 contains 13 residues. The CDR3 DNA is TGTGCCAGCAGTGCGGGACAGGGAGTAACCCAGCATTTT. As protein: CASSAGQGVTQHF.

This chain joins TRBV15 and TRBJ1-2, with D hard to call. The CDR3 is made up of 15 amino acids. Germline assignment: CDR1 LNHNV and CDR2 YYDKDF (reference sequence). The V gene lost 0 bases and the J gene lost 2 bases, with 10 bases spanning the gap. CDR3 nucleotides: TGTGCCACCAGCAGAGATATTCAGGAAAACTATGGCTACACCTTC. This sequence encodes CATSRDIQENYGYTF.

In DNA, the CDR3 is TGTGCCAGTAGTTTCAGCTCCCTCTATGGCTACACCTTC. Residues: CASSFSSLYGYTF. This chain links TRBV19 with TRBJ1-2, with no clear D. Per the germline V gene, CDR1 is LNHDA and CDR2 is SQIVND (reference sequence). V was shortened by 5 bases and J by 4 bases, with 11 bases between the two germline ends. The CDR3 loop spans 13 amino acids.

This clone is a singleton in its sample. The V call is TRBV5-8, the J call TRBJ2-3, with TRBD2 as a possible D gene (6 bases). Trimming cost V 2 bases and J 8 bases, with 18 bases left between them. CDR3 length: 15 amino acids. CDR1 and CDR2 (germline): SGHTS, YDEGEE. The CDR3 loop is CASSFQRQDGGTQYF. DNA of the CDR3: TGTGCCAGCAGCTTTCAACGTCAGGACGGGGGTACGCAGTATTTT. Complete variable domain (other parts from reference TRBV5-8 and TRBJ2-3): EAGVTQSPTHLIKTRGQQATLRCSPISGHTSVYWYQQALGLGLQFLLWYDEGEERNRGNFPPRFSGRQFPNYSSELNVNALELEDSALYLCASSFQRQDGGTQYFGPGTRLTVL.

The chain uses TRBV4-3 and TRBJ2-2, with 10 nucleotides matching TRBD2. This CDR3 has 16 residues. J was trimmed by 5 bases and V by 5 bases; bases with no gene match: 8. Germline V CDR1 and CDR2: LGHNA, YSLEER. In nucleotides, the CDR3 is TGCGCCAGCAGCAGAATAGCGGGGGGTTTAACCGGGGAGCTGTTTTTT. Protein sequence: CASSRIAGGLTGELFF.

This chain uses TRBV5-1 with TRBJ1-2; D unresolved. The CDR3 runs 15 residues. Trimming removed 7 bases at V and 10 bases at J, with 26 bases between. Germline V gene data show CDR1 as SGHRS and CDR2 as YFSETQ. In nucleotides, the CDR3 is TGCGCCAGCCGTCCCCCATCTGGCAATAGGGCGGACTACACCTTC. Protein sequence: CASRPPSGNRADYTF.

V usage is TRBV3-1 (or the pseudogene TRBV3-2) and J usage is TRBJ1-1; D not certain. V dropped 4 bases and J dropped 5 bases, with 11 bases sitting between them. Germline CDR1 LGHDT, CDR2 YNNKEL (reference sequence). There are 13 residues in the CDR3. The CDR3 DNA is TGTGCCAGCAGCCGACGCATCACGACTGAAGCTTTCTTT. Its protein product is CASSRRITTEAFF.

This chain joins TRBV11-2 and TRBJ2-3; perhaps TRBD2 as D (5 bases). The CDR3 runs 15 residues. The V end was cut by 8 bases, the J end by 2 bases, with 17 bases between. The germline CDR1 and CDR2 sequences are SGHAT and FQNNGV. This CDR3 is CASLRGSHYTDTQYF. CDR3 sequence (DNA): TGTGCCAGCCTTAGAGGGTCCCACTACACAGATACGCAGTATTTT. The entire variable domain, with the rest obtained from reference TRBV11-2 and TRBJ2-3, is as follows: EAGVAQSPRYKIIEKRQSVAFWCNPISGHATLYWYQQILGQGPKLLIQFQNNGVVDDSQLPKDRFSAERLKGVDSTLKIQPAKLEDSAVYLCASLRGSHYTDTQYFGPGTRLTVL.

The chain joins TRBV20-1 to TRBJ2-7, with 9 bases that match TRBD1. J gave up 10 bases and V 5 bases, and 6 bases lay outside the gene matches. The germline V gene encodes CDR1 DFQATT and CDR2 SNEGSKA (reference sequence). The CDR3 has 11 residues. The CDR3 here is CSAGDREGQYF. Here the CDR3 DNA reads TGCAGTGCTGGGGACAGGGAAGGACAGTACTTC.

This chain joins TRBV5-1 and TRBJ2-7; weak D call: TRBD1 (5 bases). CDR3 length equals 15 residues. Looked up from germline, CDR1 is SGHRS and CDR2 is YFSETQ. V lost 1 base and J lost 7, with 18 bases in between. CDR3 bases: TGCGCCAGCAGCTTGACAGGAAATCTCCTCGTGGAGCAGTACTTC. It codes for CASSLTGNLLVEQYF.

This clone appeared a single time. V and J are TRBV12-3 or TRBV12-4 and TRBJ2-7; a weak D match, TRBD2 (5 bases). The CDR3 has 13 amino acids. Trimming removed 1 base at V and 3 bases at J, with 7 bases between. CDR3 loop: CASSLVAGYEQYF. The CDR3 DNA reads TGTGCCAGCAGTTTAGTTGCGGGCTACGAGCAGTACTTC.

The gene calls are TRBV5-1 and TRBJ1-2; no firm D call. V lost 3 bases and J 1 base, leaving 13 bases between the germline ends. The CDR3 sequence is 15 residues long. Germline assignment: CDR1 SGHRS and CDR2 YFSETQ. DNA of the CDR3: TGCGCCAGCAGCTCATACACGTCCCGTAACTATGGCTACACCTTC. Its protein product is CASSSYTSRNYGYTF. The variable domain in full, completed from reference TRBV5-1 and TRBJ1-2, reads KAGVTQTPRYLIKTRGQQVTLSCSPISGHRSVSWYQQTPGQGLQFLFEYFSETQRNKGNFPGRFSGRQFSNSRSEMNVSTLELGDSALYLCASSSYTSRNYGYTFGSGTRLTVV.

V is TRBV15 and J is TRBJ1-2; no clear D gene. This CDR3 is built from 12 residues. The V end lost 0 bases, the J end lost 5 bases, and 4 bases lay between the germline ends. Germline loops: CDR1 LNHNV, CDR2 YYDKDF (reference sequence). The CDR3 bases are TGTGCCACCAGCAGAGAGATGTATGGCTACACCTTC. Its translation: CATSREMYGYTF. The full variable domain, rest sourced from reference TRBV15 and TRBJ1-2, is DAMVIQNPRYQVTQFGKPVTLSCSQTLNHNVMYWYQQKSSQAPKLLFHYYDKDFNNEADTPDNFQSRRPNTSFCFLDIRSPGLGDTAMYLCATSREMYGYTFGSGTRLTVV.

V usage is TRBV7-9 and J usage is TRBJ1-2, with D perhaps matching TRBD1 (5 bases). Trimming cost V 5 bases and J 1 base, with 11 bases left between them. The CDR3 extends over 14 amino acids. Germline assignment: CDR1 SEHNR and CDR2 FQNEAQ (reference sequence). The CDR3 loop is CASSAGTHNYGYTF. CDR3 sequence (DNA): TGTGCCAGCAGCGCCGGGACCCATAACTATGGCTACACCTTC.

The chain combines TRBV30 with TRBJ2-2, with 11 bases matching TRBD2. The CDR3 consists of 16 residues. The germline V gene encodes CDR1 GTSNPN and CDR2 SVGIG (reference sequence). V dropped 1 base and J dropped 6; count of bases not matched to a gene: 7. The CDR3 here is CAWSDITSGGSGELFF. The CDR3 DNA follows: TGTGCCTGGAGTGATATCACTAGCGGGGGCTCCGGGGAGCTGTTTTTT.

The V gene is TRBV3-1 (or the pseudogene TRBV3-2), the J gene TRBJ1-5; D gene ambiguous. Germline lookup yields CDR1 LGHDT and CDR2 YNNKEL (reference sequence). V lost 2 bases and J lost 5, with 7 bases in between. This CDR3 is 13 amino acids long. The CDR3 loop reads CASSQFRDQPQHF. For the CDR3, the DNA is TGTGCCAGCAGCCAATTTAGGGATCAGCCCCAGCATTTT.

The J gene is TRBJ1-6, the V gene TRBV9, with D unresolved. The CDR3 extends over 15 amino acids. The germline CDR1 and CDR2 sequences are SGDLS and YYNGEE. The V end was cut by 0 bases, the J end by 6 bases, with 10 bases between. The CDR3 region is CASSVEGNLNSPLHF. For the CDR3, the DNA is TGTGCCAGCAGCGTAGAGGGAAACCTTAATTCACCCCTCCACTTT.

This sequence joins TRBV5-4 and TRBJ1-2, with D possibly TRBD1 on 5 matching bases. Trimming left V 0 bases short and J 5 bases short, with 11 bases between. The CDR3 contains 14 residues. CDR1 SGHNT and CDR2 YYREEE come from the germline V gene (reference sequence). CDR3 region: CASSLAGTPYGYTF. The CDR3 region has the DNA TGTGCCAGCAGCTTGGCCGGGACCCCTTATGGCTACACCTTC.

This sequence joins TRBV19 and TRBJ1-6; 8 nucleotides align to TRBD1. Trimming cost V 4 bases and J 7 bases; bases outside gene matches: 9. Germline assignment: CDR1 LNHDA and CDR2 SQIVND (reference sequence). The CDR3 sequence is 16 residues long. CDR3: CASSKEIGQGNSPLHF. DNA for the CDR3: TGTGCCAGTAGTAAAGAGATCGGACAGGGCAATTCACCCCTCCACTTT.

The chain joins TRBV5-1 to TRBJ2-1; 12 bases line up with TRBD2. There are 17 residues in the CDR3. Germline assignment: CDR1 SGHRS and CDR2 YFSETQ. V was clipped by 2 bases and J by 0 bases; unmatched bases: 3. The CDR3 region is CASSFLGLAGSYNEQFF. CDR3 sequence (DNA): TGCGCCAGCAGCTTCTTGGGACTAGCGGGCTCCTACAATGAGCAGTTCTTC.

The chain combines TRBV19 with TRBJ1-4; no definite D call. Germline V CDR1 and CDR2: LNHDA, SQIVND (reference sequence). This CDR3 has 12 amino acids. V was shortened by 9 bases and J by 4 bases, with 9 bases between the two germline ends. DNA for the CDR3: TGTGCCAGGGATCAGTGTAATGAAAAACTGTTTTTT. Translating gives CARDQCNEKLFF.

CDR3 loop: CASSSRDRGSPLHF. In DNA form, the CDR3 reads TGTGCCAGCAGCTCCCGGGACAGGGGTTCACCCCTCCACTTT. The chain combines TRBV2 with TRBJ1-6; 10 bases line up with TRBD1. Germline CDR1 reads SNHLY; CDR2 reads FYNNEI. This CDR3 has 14 residues. Trimming removed 6 bases from V and 9 bases from J; junction bases left unmatched: 5.

The chain combines TRBV6-2 or TRBV6-3 with TRBJ2-1; 8 positions agree with TRBD2. J gave up 3 bases and V 1 base, and 2 bases lay outside the gene matches. Germline values: CDR1 MNHEY, CDR2 SVGEGT. The CDR3 consists of 15 residues. CDR3 loop: CASSYFAGGYNEQFF. Here the CDR3 DNA reads TGTGCCAGCAGTTACTTCGCGGGGGGCTACAATGAGCAGTTCTTC.

The V gene is TRBV27, the J gene TRBJ2-6; D not certain. Germline V gene lookup returns CDR1 MNHEY and CDR2 SMNVEV (reference sequence). This CDR3 is built from 13 residues. Trimming took 6 bases from V and 3 from J, leaving 6 bases between them. CDR3 residues: CASSFSGANVLTF. The DNA of the CDR3 is TGTGCCAGCAGCTTCAGTGGGGCCAACGTCCTGACTTTC.

V gene TRBV3-1 (or the pseudogene TRBV3-2) combines with J gene TRBJ2-4; D gene unclear. This CDR3 has 13 residues. Per the germline V gene, CDR1 is LGHDT and CDR2 is YNNKEL (reference sequence). Deletions cut 4 bases from V and 8 bases from J, with 12 bases between. The CDR3 DNA sequence: TGTGCCAGCAGCCGGTGGGATTCGTACATTCAGTACTTC. Residues: CASSRWDSYIQYF.